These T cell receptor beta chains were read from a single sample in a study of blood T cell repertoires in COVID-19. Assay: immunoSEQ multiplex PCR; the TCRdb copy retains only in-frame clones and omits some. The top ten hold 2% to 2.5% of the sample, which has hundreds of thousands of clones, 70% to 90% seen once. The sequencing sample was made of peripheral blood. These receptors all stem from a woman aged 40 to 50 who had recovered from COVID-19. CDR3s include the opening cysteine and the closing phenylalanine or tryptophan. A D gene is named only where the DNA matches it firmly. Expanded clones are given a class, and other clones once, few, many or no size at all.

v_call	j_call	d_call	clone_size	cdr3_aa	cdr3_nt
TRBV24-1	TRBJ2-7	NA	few	CATSDPGQGRYEQYF	TGTGCCACCAGTGATCCCGGGCAGGGCCGGTACGAGCAGTACTTC
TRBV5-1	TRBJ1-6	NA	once	CASSLSGDNSPLHF	TGCGCCAGCAGCTTGTCAGGGGATAATTCACCCCTCCACTTT
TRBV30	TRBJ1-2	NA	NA	CAWSGLRGGGYTF	TGTGCCTGGAGTGGGCTGAGGGGAGGAGGCTACACCTTC
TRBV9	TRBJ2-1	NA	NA	CASSVVGGGSTYEQFF	TGTGCCAGCAGCGTAGTGGGGGGCGGGAGTACTTATGAGCAGTTCTTC
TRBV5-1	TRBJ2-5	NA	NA	CASSPSGVRGVTQYF	TGCGCCAGCAGCCCATCAGGGGTCCGGGGGGTGACCCAGTACTTC
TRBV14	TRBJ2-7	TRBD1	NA	CASSQGQGGSYEQYF	TGTGCCAGCAGCCAGGGACAGGGAGGATCCTACGAGCAGTACTTC
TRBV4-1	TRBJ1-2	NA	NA	CASSQDRGDSGYTF	TGCGCCAGCAGCCAAGATCGCGGTGATAGTGGCTACACCTTC
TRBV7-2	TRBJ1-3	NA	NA	CASSFDSSQGNTIYF	TGTGCCAGCAGCTTTGACAGTTCTCAAGGAAACACCATATATTTT
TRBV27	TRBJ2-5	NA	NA	CASTQLPLGETQYF	TGTGCCAGCACCCAATTACCCCTCGGGGAGACCCAGTACTTC
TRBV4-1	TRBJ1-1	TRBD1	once	CASSQAGGGTEAFF	TGCGCCAGCAGCCAAGCAGGGGGAGGTACTGAAGCTTTCTTT
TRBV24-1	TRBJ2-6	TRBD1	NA	CATSEGQGTSGANVLTF	TGTGCCACCAGTGAAGGACAGGGGACGTCTGGGGCCAACGTCCTGACTTTC
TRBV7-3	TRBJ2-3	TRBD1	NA	CASSRTGDADTQYF	TGTGCCAGCAGCCGGACAGGGGATGCAGATACGCAGTATTTT
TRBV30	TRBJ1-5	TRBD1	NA	CAWSRTGNQPQHF	TGTGCCTGGAGCCGGACAGGGAATCAGCCCCAGCATTTT
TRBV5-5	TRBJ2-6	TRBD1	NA	CASSLSLLGTGGANVLTF	TGTGCCAGCAGCTTGTCTTTATTGGGGACAGGGGGGGCCAACGTCCTGACTTTC
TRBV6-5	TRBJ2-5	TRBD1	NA	CASGQGRETQYF	TGTGCCAGTGGACAGGGGAGAGAGACCCAGTACTTC
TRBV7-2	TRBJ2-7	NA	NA	CASSLAAGGYEQYF	TGTGCCAGCAGCTTAGCGGCAGGAGGGTACGAGCAGTACTTC
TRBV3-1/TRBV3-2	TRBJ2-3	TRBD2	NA	CASSQDRPGLAGGLDTQYF	TGTGCCAGCAGCCAAGATCGTCCGGGACTAGCGGGGGGCCTCGATACGCAGTATTTT
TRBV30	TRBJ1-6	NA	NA	CASSRDSPLHF	TGTGCCTCCTCTCGTGATTCACCCCTCCACTTT
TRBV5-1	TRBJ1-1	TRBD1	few	CASSPGTVEAFF	TGCGCCAGCAGCCCGGGGACAGTTGAAGCTTTCTTT
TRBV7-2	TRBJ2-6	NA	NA	CASSLGGGDSGANVLTF	TGTGCCAGCAGCTTAGGGGGGGGCGACTCTGGGGCCAACGTCCTGACTTTC
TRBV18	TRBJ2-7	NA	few	CASSPSDEQYF	TGTGCCAGCTCACCGTCGGACGAGCAGTACTTC
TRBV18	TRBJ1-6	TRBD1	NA	CASSPPSGQGRRESPLHF	TGTGCCAGCTCACCACCTTCAGGACAGGGTCGAAGGGAGTCACCCCTCCACTTT
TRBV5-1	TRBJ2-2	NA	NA	CAGRQTPNTGELFF	TGCGCCGGGAGGCAGACACCGAACACCGGGGAGCTGTTTTTT
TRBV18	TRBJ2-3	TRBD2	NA	CASSPTLAGITDTQYF	TGTGCCAGCTCACCGACACTAGCGGGTATCACAGATACGCAGTATTTT
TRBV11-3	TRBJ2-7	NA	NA	CASSSPPMGRAAYEQYF	TGTGCCAGCAGCTCCCCCCCAATGGGCAGAGCAGCCTACGAGCAGTACTTC
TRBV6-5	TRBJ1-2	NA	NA	CASSYSNRAHNYGYTF	TGTGCCAGCAGTTACTCGAACAGGGCCCACAACTATGGCTACACCTTC